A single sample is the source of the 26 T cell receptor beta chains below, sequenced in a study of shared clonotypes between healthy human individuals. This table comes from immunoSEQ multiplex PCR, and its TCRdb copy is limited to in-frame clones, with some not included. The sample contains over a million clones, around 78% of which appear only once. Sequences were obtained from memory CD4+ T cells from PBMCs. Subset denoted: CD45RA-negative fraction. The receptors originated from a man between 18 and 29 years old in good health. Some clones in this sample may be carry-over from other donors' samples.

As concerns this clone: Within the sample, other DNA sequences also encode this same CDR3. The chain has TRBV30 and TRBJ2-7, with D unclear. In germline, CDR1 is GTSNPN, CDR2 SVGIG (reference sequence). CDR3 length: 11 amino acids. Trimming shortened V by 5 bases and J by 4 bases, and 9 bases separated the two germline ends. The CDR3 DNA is TGTGCCTGGGGGCAGCCTTACGAGCAGTACTTC. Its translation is CAWGQPYEQYF.

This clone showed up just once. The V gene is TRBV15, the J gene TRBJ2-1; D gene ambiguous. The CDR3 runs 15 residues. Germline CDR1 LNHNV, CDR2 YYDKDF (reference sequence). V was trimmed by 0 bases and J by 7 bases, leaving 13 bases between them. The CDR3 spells CATSRDIEVSNEQFF. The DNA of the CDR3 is TGTGCCACCAGCAGAGATATAGAGGTGTCTAATGAGCAGTTCTTC.

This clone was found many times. In DNA, the CDR3 is TGTGCCAGCAGGCCCATGGATAGGAGCAATCAGCCCCAGCATTTT. Translating it yields CASRPMDRSNQPQHF. This sequence joins TRBV6-5 and TRBJ1-5; D is ambiguous. The germline V gene encodes CDR1 MNHEY and CDR2 SVGAGI. The CDR3 spans 15 residues. V was cut by 6 bases and J by 1 base, with 13 bases left in between.

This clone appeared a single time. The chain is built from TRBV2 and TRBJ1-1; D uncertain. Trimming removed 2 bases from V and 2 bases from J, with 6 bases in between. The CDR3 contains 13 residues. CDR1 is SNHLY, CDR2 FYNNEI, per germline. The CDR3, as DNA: TGTGCCAGCAGTGAATCAAGAAACACTGAAGCTTTCTTT. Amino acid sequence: CASSESRNTEAFF.

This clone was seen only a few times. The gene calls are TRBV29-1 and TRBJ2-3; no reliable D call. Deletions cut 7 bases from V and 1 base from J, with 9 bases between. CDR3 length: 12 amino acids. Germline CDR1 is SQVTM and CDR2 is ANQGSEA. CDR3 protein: CSAKSGTDTQYF. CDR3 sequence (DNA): TGCAGCGCTAAATCAGGCACAGATACGCAGTATTTT.

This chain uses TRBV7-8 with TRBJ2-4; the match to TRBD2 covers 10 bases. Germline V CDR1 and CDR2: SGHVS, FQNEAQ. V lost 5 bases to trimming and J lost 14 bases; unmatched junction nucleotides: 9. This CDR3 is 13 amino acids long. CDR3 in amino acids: CASSASSGTSEYF. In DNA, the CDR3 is TGTGCCAGCAGCGCTTCATCCGGGACTAGCGAGTACTTC.

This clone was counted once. This chain's CDR3 is CASSRGVNEQFF. The CDR3 DNA is TGTGCCAGCAGCCGAGGGGTAAATGAGCAGTTCTTC. The rearrangement links TRBV6-5 to TRBJ2-1; the D call may be TRBD1 or TRBD2 (5 bases each). Per the germline V gene, CDR1 is MNHEY and CDR2 is SVGAGI. V gave up 6 bases and J gave up 7 bases, with 10 bases separating them. The CDR3 is 12 residues long.

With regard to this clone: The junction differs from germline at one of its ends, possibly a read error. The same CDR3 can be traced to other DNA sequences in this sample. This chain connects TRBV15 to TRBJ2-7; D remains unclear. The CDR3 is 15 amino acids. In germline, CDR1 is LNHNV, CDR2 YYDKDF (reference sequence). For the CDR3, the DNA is TGCGCCACCAGCAGTTCTCAAGCCCGGGTGGCCGAGCAGTACTTC. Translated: CATSSSQARVAEQYF.

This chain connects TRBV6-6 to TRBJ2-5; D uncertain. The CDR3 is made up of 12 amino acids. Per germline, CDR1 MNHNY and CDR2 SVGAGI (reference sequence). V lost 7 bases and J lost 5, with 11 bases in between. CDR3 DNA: TGTGCCAGCACCGACCCGGGTGAGACCCAGTACTTC. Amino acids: CASTDPGETQYF.

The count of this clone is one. The CDR3 reads CASRTWDIRGGEQYF. CDR3 sequence (DNA): TGTGCCAGCAGAACATGGGACATCCGTGGTGGAGAGCAGTACTTC. The rearrangement joins TRBV28 to TRBJ2-7, with D perhaps TRBD1 (6 bases). V was clipped by 6 bases and J by 7 bases, with 22 bases between them. The CDR3 runs to 15 residues. Germline-derived CDR1 and CDR2 are MDHEN and SYDVKM.

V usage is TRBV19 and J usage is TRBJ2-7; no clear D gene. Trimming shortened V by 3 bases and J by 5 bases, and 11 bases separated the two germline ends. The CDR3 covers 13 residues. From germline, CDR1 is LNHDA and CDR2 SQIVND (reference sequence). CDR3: CASSMAKVDEQYF. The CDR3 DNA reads TGTGCCAGTAGTATGGCCAAGGTCGACGAGCAGTACTTC.

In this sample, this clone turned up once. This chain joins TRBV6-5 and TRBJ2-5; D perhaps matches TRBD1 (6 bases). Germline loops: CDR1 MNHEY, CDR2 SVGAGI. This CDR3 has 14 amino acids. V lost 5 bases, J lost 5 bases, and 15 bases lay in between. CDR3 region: CASSEDRLQETQYF. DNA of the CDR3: TGTGCCAGCAGTGAAGACAGGTTACAGGAGACCCAGTACTTC.

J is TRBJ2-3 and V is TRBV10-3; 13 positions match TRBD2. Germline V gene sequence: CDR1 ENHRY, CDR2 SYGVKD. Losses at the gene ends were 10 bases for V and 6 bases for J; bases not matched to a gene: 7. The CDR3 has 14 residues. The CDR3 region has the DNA TGTGCCACTCAACTAGCGGGAGGGCCGGATACGCAGTATTTT. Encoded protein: CATQLAGGPDTQYF.

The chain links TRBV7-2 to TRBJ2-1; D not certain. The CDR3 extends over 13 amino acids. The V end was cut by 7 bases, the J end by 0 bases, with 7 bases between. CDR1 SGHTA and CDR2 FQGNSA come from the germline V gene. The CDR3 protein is CASNPASYNEQFF. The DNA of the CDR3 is TGTGCCAGCAATCCGGCCTCCTACAATGAGCAGTTCTTC.

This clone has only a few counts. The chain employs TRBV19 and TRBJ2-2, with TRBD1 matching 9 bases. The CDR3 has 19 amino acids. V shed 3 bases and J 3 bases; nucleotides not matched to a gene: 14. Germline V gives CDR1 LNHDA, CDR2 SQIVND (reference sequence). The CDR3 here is CASSIWATGGSRDTGELFF. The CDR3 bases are TGTGCCAGTAGTATTTGGGCCACAGGGGGCTCGCGGGACACCGGGGAGCTGTTTTTT.

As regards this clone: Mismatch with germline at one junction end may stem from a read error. CDR3 amino acids: CASFLQVFYF. The DNA for the CDR3 is TGTGCCAGTTTCCTCCAGGTCTTCTACTTT. The chain uses TRBV6-4 and TRBJ1-4, with D hard to call. Germline values: CDR1 MRHNA, CDR2 SNTAGT. This CDR3 contains 10 residues.

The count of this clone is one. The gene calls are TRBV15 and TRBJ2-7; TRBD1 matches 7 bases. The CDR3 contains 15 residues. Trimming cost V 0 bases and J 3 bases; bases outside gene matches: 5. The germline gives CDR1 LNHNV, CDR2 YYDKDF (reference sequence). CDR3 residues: CATSRDLGTVYEQYF. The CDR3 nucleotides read TGTGCCACCAGCAGAGATTTGGGGACAGTCTACGAGCAGTACTTC.

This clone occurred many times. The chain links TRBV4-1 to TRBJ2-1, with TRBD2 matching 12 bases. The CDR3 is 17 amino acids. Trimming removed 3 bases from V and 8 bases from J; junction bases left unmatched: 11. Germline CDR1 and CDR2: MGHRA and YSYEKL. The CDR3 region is CASSHVPSGRDGDEQFF. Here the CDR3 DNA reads TGCGCCAGCAGCCATGTACCTAGCGGGAGGGATGGTGATGAGCAGTTCTTC.

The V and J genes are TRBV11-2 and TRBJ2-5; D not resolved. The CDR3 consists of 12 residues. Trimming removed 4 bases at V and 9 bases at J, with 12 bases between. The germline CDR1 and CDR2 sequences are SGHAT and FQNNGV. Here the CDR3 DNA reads TGTGCCAGCAGCTCAACCGACACGGCCCAGTACTTC. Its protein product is CASSSTDTAQYF.

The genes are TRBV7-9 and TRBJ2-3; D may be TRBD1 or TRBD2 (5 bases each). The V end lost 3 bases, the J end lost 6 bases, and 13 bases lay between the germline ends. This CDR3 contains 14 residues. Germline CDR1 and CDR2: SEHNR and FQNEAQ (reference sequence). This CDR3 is CASSFRTQGDTQYF. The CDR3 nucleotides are TGTGCCAGCAGCTTCCGGACTCAGGGCGATACGCAGTATTTT.

CDR3 region: CASSLLSRGNTGELFF. The DNA for the CDR3 is TGTGCCAGCAGCCTACTGTCGCGGGGGAACACCGGGGAGCTGTTTTTT. This sequence joins TRBV7-3 and TRBJ2-2; D perhaps matches TRBD2 (6 bases). With 5 bases removed from V and 1 base from J, the gap between germline ends came to 14 bases. Germline V lookup: CDR1 SGHTA, CDR2 FQGTGA. The CDR3 extends over 16 amino acids.

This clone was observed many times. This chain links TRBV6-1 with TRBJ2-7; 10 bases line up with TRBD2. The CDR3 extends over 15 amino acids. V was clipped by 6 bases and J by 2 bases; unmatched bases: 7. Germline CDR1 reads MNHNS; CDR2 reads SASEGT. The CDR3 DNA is TGTGCCAGCAGGACTAGCGGGTTCTCGACCTACGAGCAGTACTTC. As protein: CASRTSGFSTYEQYF.

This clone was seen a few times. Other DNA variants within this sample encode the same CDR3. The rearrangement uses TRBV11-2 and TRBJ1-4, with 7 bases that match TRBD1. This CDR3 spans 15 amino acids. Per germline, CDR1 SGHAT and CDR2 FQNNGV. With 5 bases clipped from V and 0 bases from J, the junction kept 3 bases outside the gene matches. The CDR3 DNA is TGTGCCAGCAGCCCCAGGGGGGCAACTAATGAAAAACTGTTTTTT. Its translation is CASSPRGATNEKLFF.

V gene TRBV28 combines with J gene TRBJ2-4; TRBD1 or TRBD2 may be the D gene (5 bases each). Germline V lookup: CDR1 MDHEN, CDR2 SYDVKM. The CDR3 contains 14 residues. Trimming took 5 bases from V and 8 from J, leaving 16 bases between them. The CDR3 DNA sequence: TGTGCCAGCAGTCGGACATCCCCCGGGGACATTCAGTACTTC. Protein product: CASSRTSPGDIQYF.

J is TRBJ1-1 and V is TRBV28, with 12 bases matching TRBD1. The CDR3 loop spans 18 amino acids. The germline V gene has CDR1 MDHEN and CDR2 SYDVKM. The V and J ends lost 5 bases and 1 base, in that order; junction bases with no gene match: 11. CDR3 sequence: CASSIMRGTGGANTEAFF. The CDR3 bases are TGTGCCAGCAGTATTATGAGGGGGACAGGGGGCGCGAACACTGAAGCTTTCTTT.

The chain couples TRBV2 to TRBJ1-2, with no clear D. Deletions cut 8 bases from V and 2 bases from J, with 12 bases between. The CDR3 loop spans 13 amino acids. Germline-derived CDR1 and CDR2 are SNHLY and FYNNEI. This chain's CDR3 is CASLRTQNYGYTF. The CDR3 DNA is TGTGCCAGCCTAAGGACCCAAAACTATGGCTACACCTTC.